Listed here are 27 T cell receptor beta chains from one sample, sequenced in a study of metastatic and nonmetastatic thyroid tumors. Among the patients, none had received any treatment before thyroid surgery. TCRdb re-called clones via MiXCR from the PCR reads. Seen here are just over 70,000 clones, roughly a sixth observed once, and the top ten hold roughly 13%. Sequenced: blood. These receptors were taken from a female donor with papillary thyroid cancer or a benign thyroid nodule (not recorded which). Some clones in this sample may be carry-over from other donors' samples.

This clone was seen many times. This chain connects TRBV7-9 to TRBJ1-1; no reliable D call. The CDR3 is 13 amino acids. From germline, CDR1 is SEHNR and CDR2 FQNEAQ (reference sequence). The V gene lost 3 bases and the J gene lost 0 bases, with 5 bases spanning the gap. The CDR3 spells CASSFGLNTEAFF. Written as DNA, the CDR3 is TGTGCCAGCAGCTTCGGGCTGAACACTGAAGCTTTCTTT.

This clone was detected many times. The chain joins TRBV3-1 to TRBJ1-2; D unclear. The CDR3 has 15 residues. V dropped 3 bases and J dropped 4 bases, with 15 bases sitting between them. Germline CDR1 reads LGHDT; CDR2 reads YNNKEL (reference sequence). CDR3 DNA sequence: TGTGCCAGCAGCCAGGGCGGAGGTGGTGGCTATGGCTACACCTTC. It is translated as CASSQGGGGGYGYTF.

V gene TRBV18 combines with J gene TRBJ2-3, with D unclear. Trimming stripped 3 bases from V and 2 bases from J, with 6 bases between. Per the germline V gene, CDR1 is KGHSH and CDR2 is LQKENI. The CDR3 totals 13 residues. CDR3 bases: TGTGCCAGCTCACCCTACGTCACAGATACGCAGTATTTT. It translates to CASSPYVTDTQYF.

V gene TRBV30 combines with J gene TRBJ2-7; D is undetermined. The CDR3 totals 13 residues. CDR1 and CDR2 from the germline V gene are GTSNPN and SVGIG (reference sequence). With 0 bases removed from V and 2 bases from J, the gap between germline ends came to 8 bases. The CDR3: CAWSVLGTYEQYF. In DNA form, the CDR3 reads TGTGCCTGGAGTGTTCTGGGAACCTACGAGCAGTACTTC.

This clone has at least ten counts. A read error is possible here, since a much larger clone lies one base away. The genes are TRBV5-8 and TRBJ1-5; no definite D call. This CDR3 region has 11 residues. Trimming stripped 4 bases from V and 3 bases from J, with 2 bases between. CDR1 is SGHTS and CDR2 is YDEGEE in the germline V gene. Written as DNA, the CDR3 is TGTGCCAGCAGCCCCAATCAGCCCCAGCATTTT. It yields the protein CASSPNQPQHF.

The table lists this clone with many counts. This chain uses TRBV10-2 with TRBJ1-1; D possibly corresponds to TRBD1 (5 bases). With 3 bases removed from V and 1 base from J, the gap between germline ends came to 6 bases. This CDR3 region has 13 residues. Germline CDR1 WSHSY, CDR2 SAAADI. The CDR3 DNA reads TGCGCCAGCAGTGATACAGGGAACACTGAAGCTTTCTTT. This sequence encodes CASSDTGNTEAFF.

The chain carries TRBV30 and TRBJ1-2, with a tentative D call TRBD1 (6 bases). The V gene's germline CDR1 is GTSNPN and CDR2 SVGIG (reference sequence). This CDR3 region has 13 residues. V gave up 2 bases and J gave up 8 bases, with 15 bases separating them. The CDR3 loop is CAWSPTGLGGYTF. Written as DNA, the CDR3 is TGTGCCTGGAGTCCTACAGGGCTGGGCGGCTACACCTTC. Using reference TRBV30 and TRBJ1-2 for the parts outside the CDR3, the full variable domain is SQTIHQWPATLVQPVGSPLSLECTVEGTSNPNLYWYRQAAGRGLQLLFYSVGIGQISSEVPQNLSASRPQDRQFILSSKKLLLSDSGFYLCAWSPTGLGGYTFGSGTRLTVV.

Only one count was recorded for this clone. The rearrangement joins TRBV20-1 to TRBJ1-2, with 7 bases aligning to TRBD1. Losses at the gene ends were 7 bases for V and 4 bases for J; bases not matched to a gene: 6. Germline CDR1 and CDR2: DFQATT and SNEGSKA (reference sequence). There are 12 residues in the CDR3. CDR3 sequence: CSGTGNFYGYTF. The CDR3 region has the DNA TGCAGTGGGACAGGAAATTTCTATGGCTACACCTTC.

In this sample, this clone turned up many times. The rearrangement links TRBV5-1 to TRBJ2-3, with 7 bases matching TRBD2. V gave up 4 bases and J gave up 2 bases; unmatched junction bases: 4. This CDR3 region has 14 residues. Germline-derived CDR1 and CDR2 are SGHRS and YFSETQ. The CDR3 nucleotides are TGCGCCAGCAGCGGGCGGGGGAACACAGATACGCAGTATTTT. It translates to CASSGRGNTDTQYF.

As for this clone: Just one base apart from a much larger clone, this may be a read error. Other nucleotide sequences in the sample specify the same CDR3. V gene TRBV5-8 combines with J gene TRBJ1-2; D not certain. Germline V lookup: CDR1 SGHTS, CDR2 YDEGEE. Trimming took 4 bases from V and 4 from J, leaving 20 bases between them. The CDR3 consists of 16 residues. CDR3 sequence reads: CASSLGIGRGGYGYTF. Written as DNA, the CDR3 is TGTGCCAGCAGCCTGGGAATCGGCCGTGGTGGCTATGGCTACACCTTC.

Turning to this clone: A much larger clone lies one base from this, so it may be a read error. The sample carries other DNA sequences with the same CDR3. This sequence joins TRBV3-1 and TRBJ2-6, with D uncertain. Per the germline V gene, CDR1 is LGHDT and CDR2 is YNNKEL (reference sequence). The CDR3 has 15 amino acids. V lost 5 bases and J lost 0, with 8 bases in between. The DNA for the CDR3 is TGTGCCAGCAGCGTCCGGGCCTCTGGGGCCAACGTCCTGACTTTC. Translating it yields CASSVRASGANVLTF.

Many counts were recorded for this clone. The V gene is TRBV20-1, the J gene TRBJ2-7, with a possible D match to TRBD1 (6 bases). Germline V CDR1 and CDR2: DFQATT, SNEGSKA (reference sequence). The CDR3 is 13 amino acids. V lost 7 bases and J 2 bases, leaving 15 bases between the germline ends. The CDR3 coding sequence is TGCAGTGGACAGGAGCTCGTGACCTACGAGCAGTACTTC. Translation: CSGQELVTYEQYF.

In this sample, this clone turned up many times. CDR3 sequence: CASSQRNTEAFF. The CDR3 nucleotides are TGTGCCAGCAGCCAGCGGAACACTGAAGCTTTCTTT. The chain joins TRBV11-2 to TRBJ1-1, with D unresolved. This CDR3 has 12 amino acids. Trimming took 5 bases from V and 1 from J, leaving 5 bases between them. Germline CDR1 is SGHAT and CDR2 is FQNNGV.

V is TRBV24-1 and J is TRBJ2-5, with 15 bases aligning to TRBD2. After removal of 10 bases from V and 5 bases from J, the junction contained 10 bases not matched to a gene. In germline, CDR1 is KGHDR, CDR2 SFDVKD. The CDR3 has 16 amino acids. The DNA for the CDR3 is TGTGCCACGAACACGGGACTAGCGGGAGGCAGGGAGACCCAGTACTTC. This translates into CATNTGLAGGRETQYF.

This clone has a count of ten or more. The genes are TRBV9 and TRBJ2-3; 8 nucleotides match TRBD2. V gave up 1 base and J gave up 0 bases; unmatched junction bases: 4. The CDR3 has 16 residues. Germline CDR1 and CDR2: SGDLS and YYNGEE. CDR3 in amino acids: CASSVLSSGSTDTQYF. Here the CDR3 DNA reads TGTGCCAGCAGCGTACTCTCTAGCGGGAGCACAGATACGCAGTATTTT.

The chain is built from TRBV6-2 or TRBV6-3 and TRBJ2-7, with 10 bases lining up with TRBD2. The CDR3 loop spans 17 amino acids. Germline trimming cut 8 bases from V and 1 base from J; bases unmatched to any gene: 14. The germline V gene encodes CDR1 MNHEY and CDR2 SVGEGT. CDR3 amino acids: CASAGTSGKLRSYEQYF. The CDR3 DNA reads as TGTGCCAGCGCGGGCACTAGCGGGAAACTAAGGTCCTACGAGCAGTACTTC.

In this sample, this clone turned up a few times. The chain links TRBV7-3 to TRBJ2-5, with TRBD2 as a possible D gene (5 bases). V shed 5 bases and J shed 4 bases, with 14 bases lying between them. The CDR3 is made up of 14 amino acids. The germline gives CDR1 SGHTA, CDR2 FQGTGA. CDR3 amino acids: CASSRNGSRETQYF. In nucleotides, the CDR3 is TGTGCCAGCAGCCGGAATGGGAGTAGAGAGACCCAGTACTTC.

This clone was detected ten times or more. The rearrangement joins TRBV2 to TRBJ2-5; D is ambiguous. The CDR3 is made up of 13 amino acids. Looked up from germline, CDR1 is SNHLY and CDR2 is FYNNEI. V lost 6 bases to trimming and J lost 2 bases, with 10 bases between them. The CDR3 sequence is CASRDDGQETQYF. The CDR3, as DNA: TGTGCCAGCAGAGATGACGGACAAGAGACCCAGTACTTC.

This clone occurred many times. This chain links TRBV10-3 with TRBJ1-1, with D uncertain. Germline V gene data show CDR1 as ENHRY and CDR2 as SYGVKD. The CDR3 spans 10 residues. Trimming left V 10 bases short and J 2 bases short, with 5 bases between. CDR3 nucleotide sequence: TGTGCCACCCTAAACACTGAAGCTTTCTTT. This translates into CATLNTEAFF.

This clone was counted ten times or more. The rearrangement uses TRBV5-1 and TRBJ1-1; D unresolved. The CDR3 is made up of 13 amino acids. Per germline, CDR1 SGHRS and CDR2 YFSETQ. V was cut by 0 bases and J by 9 bases, with 12 bases left in between. For the CDR3, the DNA is TGCGCCAGCAGCTTGGGGGCCGGGGATAAAGCTTTCTTT. Its protein product is CASSLGAGDKAFF.

The table lists this clone with many counts. The chain joins TRBV11-3 to TRBJ1-2; no reliable D call. Trimming cost V 4 bases and J 7 bases, with 10 bases left between them. CDR1 and CDR2 from the germline V gene are SGHNT and YENEEA. CDR3 length: 12 amino acids. In nucleotides, the CDR3 is TGTGCCAGCAGCTCAACAACCCTTGGCTACACCTTC. Translation gives CASSSTTLGYTF.

This clone was seen many times. The chain joins TRBV28 to TRBJ1-5; D is ambiguous. The CDR3 length is 14 residues. Germline assignment: CDR1 MDHEN and CDR2 SYDVKM. Trimming cost V 3 bases and J 3 bases, with 9 bases left between them. The CDR3 loop is CASSFVQHNQPQHF. The DNA for the CDR3 is TGTGCCAGCAGTTTTGTACAGCACAATCAGCCCCAGCATTTT.

The rearrangement links TRBV6-5 to TRBJ2-7, with D perhaps TRBD2 (6 bases). Trimming left V 2 bases short and J 0 bases short, with 14 bases between. The CDR3 has 16 amino acids. Germline CDR1 MNHEY, CDR2 SVGAGI. CDR3 region: CASSYGSGLLSYEQYF. The CDR3 DNA reads TGTGCCAGCAGTTACGGTTCGGGACTCCTCTCCTACGAGCAGTACTTC.

V is TRBV28 and J is TRBJ2-6; D may be TRBD1 or TRBD2 (6 bases each). V was cut by 10 bases and J by 3 bases, with 19 bases left in between. The germline V gene has CDR1 MDHEN and CDR2 SYDVKM. The CDR3 runs 16 residues. The CDR3: CAIIPPGAGGANVLTF. The CDR3 DNA reads TGTGCCATCATTCCCCCGGGGGCGGGTGGGGCCAACGTCCTGACTTTC.

This clone has ten or more counts. The rearrangement joins TRBV11-2 to TRBJ2-5; tentative D call: TRBD2 (6 bases). The V gene lost 5 bases and the J gene lost 0 bases, with 19 bases spanning the gap. CDR3 length: 17 amino acids. CDR1 is SGHAT, CDR2 FQNNGV, per germline. CDR3 nucleotides: TGTGCCAGCAGCCCAATGGGATCTAGCGCGAACCAAGAGACCCAGTACTTC. Encoded protein: CASSPMGSSANQETQYF.

This clone was found many times. The chain employs TRBV9 and TRBJ2-1, with 11 positions matching TRBD2. J lost 4 bases, V lost 2 bases, and 5 bases had no gene match. The CDR3 consists of 16 residues. CDR1 and CDR2 from the germline V gene are SGDLS and YYNGEE. The chain's CDR3 is CASSVDLAGGYNEQFF. The CDR3 DNA reads TGTGCCAGCAGCGTCGACCTAGCGGGAGGATACAATGAGCAGTTCTTC.

This clone came up many times. J is TRBJ1-6 and V is TRBV7-2, with 7 bases lining up with TRBD1. V shed 3 bases, J shed 7 bases, and the junction held 12 bases outside the gene matches. The CDR3 runs to 17 residues. Germline CDR1 and CDR2: SGHTA and FQGNSA. DNA for the CDR3: TGTGCCAGCAGCTTGGGTACCGGTACAGGGGTCAATTCACCCCTCCACTTT. This sequence encodes CASSLGTGTGVNSPLHF.